This entry concerns a single T cell receptor (beta chain). Its antigen is currently not known. One base away there is no much larger clone; base qualities are not given. The cohort was made up of about 610 healthy bone marrow donors. Cohort members were all nominally healthy when sampled, although unrecorded immune exposures were likely present. The donor was CMV seronegative and belonged to the group of 320 or so seronegative cohort members. Each donor provided a peripheral blood sample, and peripheral blood mononuclear cells were used for TCR beta sequencing. Genomic DNA was extracted from the blood cell samples with the Qiagen DNeasy Blood Extraction Kit. These data belong to a study of cytomegalovirus exposure and HLA in healthy donors (dated by TCRdb to the late 2010s). Looking at the study overall: According to an earlier analysis of 550 to 700 of the donors, 150 million to 200 million T cells yielded over 100 million unique TCR beta sequences and 250 to 350 Gb of sequence data. An early release covering around 630 HLA-typed donors comprised roughly 300 gigabases of sequencing data and roughly 85 million unique TCR sequences. Of the roughly 400 genotyped donors, 65% to 90% fell in the genetic ancestry cluster associated with self-reported Caucasian donors. The study aimed to test whether signatures of past pathogen exposure could be identified by cataloging public T cell receptors. The study used immunosequencing to profile the T cell repertoires of approximately 650 subjects and linked those repertoires to cytomegalovirus serostatus. A separate validation cohort of roughly 130 different subjects was used in addition to the approximately 700-subject first cohort. To predict cytomegalovirus infection status, the study combined high-throughput TCR immunosequencing, statistical association of individual TCRs with disease status, and machine learning. To study patterns of TCR occurrence, a later analysis re-analyzed previously published TCR beta repertoires from 600 to 750 donors and added high-resolution HLA genotyping. Rather than drawing on any new phenotypic data, the later analysis identified candidate immune exposures from TCR beta sequences and the way those sequences occurred across donors. To decide whether each TCR beta V gene segment behaved as functional or pseudogenic, an earlier analysis of several hundred of the donors relied on high-throughput TCR beta sequencing. Alongside the repertoire data, information on donor age, sex, ethnicity and CMV serostatus was compiled. A later genetic analysis took genome-wide SNP genotypes for 398 of the 666 donors and used that subset as a discovery cohort. Every repertoire in the discovery cohort had been generated on one and the same sequencing platform. HLA typing included class I and class II loci at four-digit resolution. The number of donors typed differed by locus, with roughly 620-630 for A, B, C, DRB1 and DQB1, around 520 for DQA1, some 570 for DPA1, and around 460 for DPB1. A handful of DR-DQ haplotypes were handled as single units for association and clustering because linkage in the cohort was strong. Across under 500 genotyped donors of the cohort, an average of about 220,000 unique TCR beta nucleotide sequences per donor were sequenced, and roughly a sixth of those sequences were non-productive. Points the paper makes about the study in general: It was suggested by the authors that the approach could potentially be generalized to other disease states and immunological phenotypes. For the cohort, immune exposure information was limited to CMV serostatus. A later analysis found that TCR association rates varied across HLA loci, with DRB1 alleles showing the most associated TCRs and HLA-C alleles the fewest. When HLA alleles, especially DR and DQ, strongly co-occurred, attributing TCR associations to individual alleles was difficult. Because the 87-base-pair reads could not distinguish some IMGT-functional V segments, including TRBV6-2 and TRBV6-3, those segments were excluded. A few of the identified cytomegalovirus-associated TCR beta chains were confirmed in vitro to be specific for cytomegalovirus antigens. A group of highly shared sequence variants was considered likely to be a technical artifact of the sequencing pipeline. In a later analysis, HLA-associated TCR beta chains were found to be more clonally expanded and to have lower generation probabilities than equally common non-associated chains. The study listed 150 to 200 TCR beta chains as associated with cytomegalovirus. Sequencing depth was assumed to be roughly uniform across donors in the presence/absence analyses, though that assumption may not hold. Several of the top co-occurrence clusters appeared to be linked to parvovirus B19, influenza, CMV and Epstein-Barr virus, according to a later analysis. In an earlier analysis of 587 of the donors, most TCR beta V segments appeared in productive rearrangements about 90% or about 30% of the time, broadly matching IMGT annotations. A later analysis associated 16,951 TCR beta sequences with specific HLA alleles at a false discovery rate of 0.05. A later genetic analysis reported fewer N-insertions in productive TCRs among donors in an Asian-associated ancestry cluster than the approximately 670-donor mean. Because counts were too low, roughly 18 rarely observed V segments, including chromosome 9 orphons, were left out of the earlier analysis of some 600 of the donors. A further reported finding was that TCR beta sequences accurately predicted the HLA-A and HLA-B alleles for most subjects in the first cohort. In a later analysis, most CMV-associated TCR beta chains were found to appear HLA-restricted, with HLA associations seemingly driven largely by CMV exposure. Correlated functional status among segregating V segments might reflect linkage disequilibrium, but an unknown experimental factor could not be ruled out. V-gene and J-gene trimming of TCR beta chains was associated with a missense DCLRE1C variant in a later genetic analysis, and the association was replicated in an independent cohort. Because HLA typing was unavailable for some donors at each locus, only the typed subset was used in association tests. Across donors, most TCR sequences were observed very rarely, whereas some public TCRs were present in many individuals. In both the original and validation cohorts, the classifier was reported to diagnose cytomegalovirus status with high specificity and sensitivity. Only TCR beta chains were sequenced in this cohort, and the absence of alpha or paired-chain data limited detectable features.

The method was the immunoSEQ multiplex PCR assay. A mixture of 60 forward primers for TCR Vbeta segments and 13 reverse primers for TCR Jbeta segments was used in the multiplex PCR. The CDR3 region of rearranged TCR beta genes was amplified from genomic DNA by a multiplex PCR assay. On the Illumina HiSeq System, the amplified TCR beta libraries were sequenced as 87-base-pair reads. The original methods were these. In a later analysis, tens of millions of unique TCR beta chains were counted across the 500 to 850 repertoires, and about 9.9 million of these chains were shared by at least two donors. A nearest-neighbor algorithm error-corrected the raw reads and collapsed the reads into unique sequences, merging closely related sequences to remove PCR and sequencing errors. V, D and J gene segments were assigned by aligning CDR3 sequences to IMGT reference sequences. For a sequence to be retained, a match of at least six nucleotides was required to both a V gene segment and a J gene segment. A rearrangement was called productive if the CDR3 had no stop codons and remained in frame with V and J, and every other rearrangement was called non-productive. Following IMGT convention, CDR3 was defined as the stretch from the second conserved V-encoded cysteine to the conserved J-encoded phenylalanine. In an earlier analysis of around 640 of the donors, sequences lacking an unambiguous match to a single V gene segment were excluded. In an earlier analysis of 450 to 750 of the donors, a V segment was called functional when productive rearrangements were above 56.7%, and segregating when the standard deviation between donors exceeded 5%. A statistical classification framework was developed to diagnose cytomegalovirus status using the catalog of TCR beta chain sequences. A later analysis assigned V and J genes by comparing TCR nucleotide sequences with IMGT/GENE-DB human TR gene sequences. A later analysis assigned CDR3 sequences and most-parsimonious VDJ recombination scenarios with the TCRdist pipeline. A later analysis defined each TCR beta chain by its CDR3 amino acid sequence plus V-gene family, and excluded reads lacking a unique V-gene family. A later analysis removed 450 to 600 highly shared, low-generation-probability nucleotide sequences to deal with suspected cross-contamination and a sequencing artifact. In a later analysis, a clonal expansion index for each public chain was calculated from normalized within-repertoire ranks of inferred template counts. In a later analysis, generation probabilities were computed using a VDJ recombination model fitted to out-of-frame rearrangements, and the results were checked against IGoR. In a later analysis, TCR-TCR, TCR-HLA and TCR-CMV co-occurrence was scored with hypergeometric tests, and a repertoire-size bias correction was applied to TCR pairs. False discovery rates were estimated in a later analysis by permuting HLA or CMV assignments 20 times. In a later analysis, co-occurring TCRs were grouped using DBSCAN, with TCRdist sequence similarity added in when clustering inside HLA-allele-positive subsets. Repertoires with fewer than 30,000 or more than 120,000 public chains were left out of co-occurrence clustering, as were a few repertoires with anomalous nucleotide sharing. TCRdb took over this immuneACCESS table, retaining in-frame rearrangements with V and J assigned. Such tables are incomplete; in checked studies, under half of the missing clones stem from an unresolved V gene, and the remainder is unexplained. V and J calls plus clone size are reproduced from that table; the DNA served to infer D and trimming. The sample table holds 200,000 to 250,000 clones, of which more than 85% were seen once. The biggest ten clones account for 1% of the sample.

The germline V gene encodes CDR1 SGHVS and CDR2 FQNEAQ. The CDR3 has 15 amino acids, counting the end cysteine and phenylalanine. Of the read, only the CDR3 DNA is kept; its 45 bases are in frame from base 1. V was cut back by 2 bases and J by 0 bases, leaving a gap of 10 bases between them. The TCR was taken from a woman younger than 30 in good health and CMV-seronegative. The sequencing input was PBMCs. The rearrangement joined TRBV7-8 to TRBJ1-1, and the D gene may be TRBD1, 6 bases matching. The CDR3 here reads CASSLYTGLNTEAFF. Here is the DNA: TGTGCCAGCAGCTTATACACAGGGCTGAACACTGAAGCTTTCTTT.